The clone carrying this T cell receptor (beta chain) was seen repeatedly, ten times or more. Its antigen remains unknown. This entry is derived from a study of early T cells in non-severe SARS-CoV-2 infection. Study information: Chains were unpaired, as sequencing was done on bulk RNA from unsorted whole blood.

V lost 2 bases to trimming and J lost 0 bases, with 14 bases between them. The CDR3 contains 18 residues. Germline loops: CDR1 MDHEN, CDR2 SYDVKM. Individual cDNA molecules were tagged with unique molecular identifiers, the study reported. Using its own MiXCR run on the 5' RACE reads, TCRdb lists one record per CDR3 protein. Counted here are around 98,000 distinct CDR3 sequences, approximately 9.9% occurring once; the ten biggest clones make up approximately 5%. General study findings and limits: Clonotype matching in VDJdb favored anti-spike CD8 responses and did not capture private and CD4 specificities.

J is TRBJ1-6 and V is TRBV28, with a weak D call TRBD1 (5 bases). The receptor was isolated from an adult who was a healthcare worker with PCR-confirmed SARS-CoV-2 infection or an uninfected control (not recorded which). Sequenced sample: whole blood. The CDR3 coding sequence is TGTGCCAGCAGTTTAAATGGGGCGTCTAGCTCCTATAATTCACCCCTCCACTTT. Protein: CASSLNGASSSYNSPLHF.